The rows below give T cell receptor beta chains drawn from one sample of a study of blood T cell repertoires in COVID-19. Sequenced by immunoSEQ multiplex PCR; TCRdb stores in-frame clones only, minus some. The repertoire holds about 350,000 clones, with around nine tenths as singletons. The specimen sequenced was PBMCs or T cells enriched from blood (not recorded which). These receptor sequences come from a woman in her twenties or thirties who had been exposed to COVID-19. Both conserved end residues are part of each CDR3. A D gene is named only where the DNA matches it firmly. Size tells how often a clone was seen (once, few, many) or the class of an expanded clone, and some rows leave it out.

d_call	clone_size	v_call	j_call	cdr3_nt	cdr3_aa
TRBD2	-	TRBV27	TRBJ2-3	TGTGCCAGCAGCGGACTAGCGGGGACGTCTAGCACAGATACGCAGTATTTT	CASSGLAGTSSTDTQYF
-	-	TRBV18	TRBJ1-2	TGTGCCAGCTCACCGCGGGATTCAGATGGCTACACCTTC	CASSPRDSDGYTF
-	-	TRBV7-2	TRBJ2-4	TGTGCCAGCAGCTTAGCGGGTAGCGCGAACATTCAGTACTTC	CASSLAGSANIQYF
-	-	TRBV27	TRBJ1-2	TGTGCCAGCAGTTCTCCGGGACTCGACAAGGGCTACACCTTC	CASSSPGLDKGYTF
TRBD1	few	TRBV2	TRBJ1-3	TGTGCCAGCAGTGCTGATACAGGGGGTATGGCTGGAAACACCATATATTTT	CASSADTGGMAGNTIYF
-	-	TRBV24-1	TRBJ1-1	TGTGCCACCAGTGACCCGAAGGGGCCGGGCGCTGAAGCTTTCTTT	CATSDPKGPGAEAFF
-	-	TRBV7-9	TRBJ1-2	TGTGCCAGCAGCTTAGCCCTAGGTAGGGGTGGCTACACCTTC	CASSLALGRGGYTF
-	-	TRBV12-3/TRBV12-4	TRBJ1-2	TGTGCCAGCAGTTTGAGGAATTCTTATGGCTACACCTTC	CASSLRNSYGYTF
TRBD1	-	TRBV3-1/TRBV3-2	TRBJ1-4	TGTGCCAGCAGCCAATTTACAGGGGGAGGGGAAAAACTGTTTTTT	CASSQFTGGGEKLFF
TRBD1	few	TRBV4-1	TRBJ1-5	TGCGCCAGCAGCCAAGATAGACAGGGTGTGCGGCAGCCCCAGCATTTT	CASSQDRQGVRQPQHF
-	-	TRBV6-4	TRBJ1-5	TGTGCCAGCAGTGTTAGCTCCGGTAATCAGCCCCAGCATTTT	CASSVSSGNQPQHF
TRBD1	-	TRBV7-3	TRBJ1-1	TGTGCCAGCAGCCCCACAGGACAGGCTTACTTTGAAGCTTTCTTT	CASSPTGQAYFEAFF
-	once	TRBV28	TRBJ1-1	TGTGCCAGCAGTTTACCACCTAGGCAGGGGATGGCTTTCTTT	CASSLPPRQGMAFF
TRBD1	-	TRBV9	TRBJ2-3	TGTGCCAGCAGACCGGACAGGGCCAACACAGATACGCAGTATTTT	CASRPDRANTDTQYF
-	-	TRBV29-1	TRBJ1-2	TGCAGCGTTGGATCGACGAGGGACTATGGCTACACCTTC	CSVGSTRDYGYTF
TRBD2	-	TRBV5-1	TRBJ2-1	TGCGCCAGCAGCTTGGAGCGGGAGTGGGTTCATCATGAGCAGTTCTTC	CASSLEREWVHHEQFF
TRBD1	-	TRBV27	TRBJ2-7	TGTGCCAGCAGTTCCCGCGGACAGGGATACTCCTACGAGCAGTACTTC	CASSSRGQGYSYEQYF
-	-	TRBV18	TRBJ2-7	TGTGCCAGCTCACCACCTGGGGCAGGGGTACCCTACGAGCAGTACTTC	CASSPPGAGVPYEQYF
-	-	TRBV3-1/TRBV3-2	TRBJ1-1	TGTGCCAGCAGCCACCAGGGATTTATGAACACTGAAGCTTTCTTT	CASSHQGFMNTEAFF
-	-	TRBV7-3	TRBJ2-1	TGTGCCAGCAGCCCAGGGGGCGGGGGAACCTACAATGAGCAGTTCTTC	CASSPGGGGTYNEQFF
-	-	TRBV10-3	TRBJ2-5	TGTGCCATCAGTGACCCTCTAGACCGACAAGAGACCCAGTACTTC	CAISDPLDRQETQYF
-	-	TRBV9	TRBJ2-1	TGTGCCAGCAGCGTAGTCGCGCGAGGGGAGCAGTTCTTC	CASSVVARGEQFF